The next 4 T cell receptor beta chains were all read from a single sample in a study of T cell clonality in common variable immunodeficiency. Measured with immunoSEQ multiplex PCR; TCRdb has only the in-frame clones, and not every one. The data show 55,000 to 65,000 clones, with none appearing a single time. Specimen: peripheral blood mononuclear cells. Source of these receptors: a person aged 18-70 years in good health.

This clone has ten or more counts. The observed sequence ends 3 residues before the CDR3 terminus, with the missing tail filled in from the germline J gene. The chain is built from TRBV4-1 and TRBJ2-1; 9 nucleotides align to TRBD2. Germline assignment: CDR1 MGHRA and CDR2 YSYEKL. J was trimmed by 8 bases and V by 0 bases; bases with no gene match: 8. This CDR3 is built from 16 residues. CDR3 residues: CASSQEEAGGSDEQFF. The covered CDR3 bases are TGCGCCAGCAGCCAAGAAGAAGCGGGAGGTTCCGATGAG.

In this sample, this clone turned up many times. The CDR3 protein is CASRLDSGANEKLFF. The part of the CDR3 DNA that was read is TGTGCCAGCAGATTGGATAGCGGGGCTAATGAAAAA. The rearrangement uses TRBV7-9 and TRBJ1-4, with unresolved D. The read stops 3 residues short of the end of the CDR3; the missing end is completed from the germline J gene. CDR1 and CDR2 from the germline V gene are SEHNR and FQNEAQ (reference sequence). This CDR3 has 15 residues. The V end lost 6 bases, the J end lost 3 bases, and 14 bases lay between the germline ends.

In this sample, this clone turned up a few times. Read sequence stops 3 residues before the CDR3 end, and the germline J gene provides the missing end. The V call is TRBV19, the J call TRBJ2-1; 9 nucleotides match TRBD1. Trimming cost V 9 bases and J 2 bases; bases outside gene matches: 8. CDR3 length: 15 amino acids. Germline CDR1 LNHDA, CDR2 SQIVND (reference sequence). The covered CDR3 bases are TGTGCCAGCACCCAGACAGGGGGGCCCTACAATGAG. Translating it yields CASTQTGGPYNE. The whole CDR3 reads CASTQTGGPYNEQFF.

At least ten counts were recorded for this clone. The read ends 3 residues early relative to the CDR3; the germline J gene fills the gap. This chain links TRBV23-1 with TRBJ2-5, with TRBD2 as a possible D gene (6 bases). TRBV23-1 carries the ORF label, with uncertain function. CDR3 size: 14 residues. V was clipped by 2 bases and J by 2 bases, with 9 bases between them. CDR3 bases read: TGCGCCAGCAGTCAACTACTAGCTCAAGAGACC. Translation: CASSQLLAQET. The whole CDR3 protein reads CASSQLLAQETQYF.